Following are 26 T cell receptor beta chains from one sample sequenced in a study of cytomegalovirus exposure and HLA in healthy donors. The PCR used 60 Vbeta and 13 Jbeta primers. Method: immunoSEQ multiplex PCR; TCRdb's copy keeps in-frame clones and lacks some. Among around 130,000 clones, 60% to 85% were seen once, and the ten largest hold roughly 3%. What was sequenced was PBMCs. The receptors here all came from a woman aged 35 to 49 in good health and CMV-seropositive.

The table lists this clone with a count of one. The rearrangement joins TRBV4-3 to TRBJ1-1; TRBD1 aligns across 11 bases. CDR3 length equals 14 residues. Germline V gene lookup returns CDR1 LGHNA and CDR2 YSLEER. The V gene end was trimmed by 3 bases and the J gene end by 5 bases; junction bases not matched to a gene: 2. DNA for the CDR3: TGCGCCAGCAGCCACGGGACAGGGGGAACTGAAGCTTTCTTT. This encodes CASSHGTGGTEAFF.

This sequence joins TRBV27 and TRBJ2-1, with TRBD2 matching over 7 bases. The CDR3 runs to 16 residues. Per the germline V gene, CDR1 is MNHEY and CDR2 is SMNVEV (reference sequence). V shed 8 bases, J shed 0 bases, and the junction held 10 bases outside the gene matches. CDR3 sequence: CASRTPSGGSYNEQFF. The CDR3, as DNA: TGTGCCAGCCGAACCCCCTCGGGGGGCTCCTACAATGAGCAGTTCTTC.

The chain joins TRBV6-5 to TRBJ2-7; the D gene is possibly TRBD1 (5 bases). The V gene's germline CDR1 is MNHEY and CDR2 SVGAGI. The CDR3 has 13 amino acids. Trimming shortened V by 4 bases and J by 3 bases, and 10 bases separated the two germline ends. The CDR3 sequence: CASSSTGNYEQYF. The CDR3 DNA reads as TGTGCCAGCAGTTCTACAGGCAACTACGAGCAGTACTTC.

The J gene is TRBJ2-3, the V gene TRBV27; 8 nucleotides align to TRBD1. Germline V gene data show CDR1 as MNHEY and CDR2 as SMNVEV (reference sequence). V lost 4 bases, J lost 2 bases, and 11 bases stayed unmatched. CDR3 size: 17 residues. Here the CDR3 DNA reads TGTGCCAGCAGTTCACGAGGGGTACAGGGGGTCACAGATACGCAGTATTTT. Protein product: CASSSRGVQGVTDTQYF.

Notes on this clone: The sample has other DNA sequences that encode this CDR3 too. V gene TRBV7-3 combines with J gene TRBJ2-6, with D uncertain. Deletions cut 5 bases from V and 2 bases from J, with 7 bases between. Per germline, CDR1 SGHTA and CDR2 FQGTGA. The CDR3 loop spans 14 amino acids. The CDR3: CASSPRAGANVLTF. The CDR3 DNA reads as TGTGCCAGCAGCCCCCGGGCTGGGGCCAACGTCCTGACTTTC.

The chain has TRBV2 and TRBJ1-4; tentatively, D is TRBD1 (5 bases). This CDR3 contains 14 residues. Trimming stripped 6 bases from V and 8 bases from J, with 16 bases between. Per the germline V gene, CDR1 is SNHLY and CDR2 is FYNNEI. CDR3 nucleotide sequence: TGTGCCAGCAGGGCAGGGTTGGTTGGCGAAAAACTGTTTTTT. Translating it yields CASRAGLVGEKLFF.

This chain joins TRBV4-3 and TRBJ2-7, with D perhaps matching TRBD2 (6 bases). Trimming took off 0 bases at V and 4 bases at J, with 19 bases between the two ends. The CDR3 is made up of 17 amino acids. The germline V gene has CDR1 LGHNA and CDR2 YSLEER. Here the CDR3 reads CASSQDFQRAGPYEQYF. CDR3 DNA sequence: TGCGCCAGCAGCCAAGATTTCCAGCGGGCGGGACCTTACGAGCAGTACTTC.

The DNA of the CDR3 is TGTGCCAGCAGCCCGGGACAGGGGGCCTACGAGCAGTACTTC. Protein: CASSPGQGAYEQYF. The chain employs TRBV7-2 and TRBJ2-7, with TRBD1 matching 11 bases. The V and J ends lost 5 bases and 2 bases, in that order; junction bases with no gene match: 2. Germline V gene sequence: CDR1 SGHTA, CDR2 FQGNSA. The CDR3 is made up of 14 amino acids.

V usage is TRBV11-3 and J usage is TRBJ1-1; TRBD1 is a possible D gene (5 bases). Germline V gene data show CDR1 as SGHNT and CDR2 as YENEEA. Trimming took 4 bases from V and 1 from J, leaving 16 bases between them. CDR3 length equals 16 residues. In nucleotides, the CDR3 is TGTGCCAGCAGCTACCGAATTGGACACCCGAACACTGAAGCTTTCTTT. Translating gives CASSYRIGHPNTEAFF.

This CDR3 is CAGKGARGAGNSPLHF. CDR3 bases: TGTGCCGGAAAGGGGGCGCGAGGGGCCGGGAATTCACCCCTCCACTTT. The chain carries TRBV2 and TRBJ1-6; TRBD1 matches 7 bases. The V gene's germline CDR1 is SNHLY and CDR2 FYNNEI. J lost 7 bases, V lost 11 bases, and 17 bases had no gene match. This CDR3 is 16 amino acids long.

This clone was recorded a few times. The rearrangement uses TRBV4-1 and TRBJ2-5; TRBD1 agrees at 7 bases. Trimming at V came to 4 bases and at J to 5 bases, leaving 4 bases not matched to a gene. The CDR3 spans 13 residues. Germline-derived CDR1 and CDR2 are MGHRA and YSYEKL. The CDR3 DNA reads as TGCGCCAGCAGCCCGGGACAGACGGAGACCCAGTACTTC. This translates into CASSPGQTETQYF.

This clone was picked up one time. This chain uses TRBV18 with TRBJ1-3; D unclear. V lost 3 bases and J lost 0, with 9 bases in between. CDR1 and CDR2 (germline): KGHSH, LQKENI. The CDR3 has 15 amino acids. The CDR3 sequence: CASSPFVSSGNTIYF. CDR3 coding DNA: TGTGCCAGCTCACCCTTCGTTAGCTCTGGAAACACCATATATTTT. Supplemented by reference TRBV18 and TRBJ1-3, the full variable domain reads NAGVMQNPRHLVRRRGQEARLRCSPMKGHSHVYWYRQLPEEGLKFMVYLQKENIIDESGMPKERFSAEFPKEGPSILRIQQVVRGDSAAYFCASSPFVSSGNTIYFGEGSWLTVV.

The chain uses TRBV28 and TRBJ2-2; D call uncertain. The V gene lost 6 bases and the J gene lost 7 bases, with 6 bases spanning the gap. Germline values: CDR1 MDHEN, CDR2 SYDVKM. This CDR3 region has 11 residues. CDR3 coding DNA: TGTGCCAGCAGGACAAGCGGGGAGCTGTTTTTT. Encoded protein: CASRTSGELFF.

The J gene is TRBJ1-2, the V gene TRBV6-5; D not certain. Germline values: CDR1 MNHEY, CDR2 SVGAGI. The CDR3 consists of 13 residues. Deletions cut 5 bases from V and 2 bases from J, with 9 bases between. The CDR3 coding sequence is TGTGCCAGCAGTCTAAGGGAGAACTATGGCTACACCTTC. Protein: CASSLRENYGYTF.

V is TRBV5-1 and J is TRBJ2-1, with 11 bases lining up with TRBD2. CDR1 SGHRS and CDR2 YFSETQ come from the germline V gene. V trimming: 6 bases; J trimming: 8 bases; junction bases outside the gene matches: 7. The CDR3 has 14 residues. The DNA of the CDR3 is TGCGCCAGCACCATCGGGACTAGCGGAGATGAGCAGTTCTTC. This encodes CASTIGTSGDEQFF.

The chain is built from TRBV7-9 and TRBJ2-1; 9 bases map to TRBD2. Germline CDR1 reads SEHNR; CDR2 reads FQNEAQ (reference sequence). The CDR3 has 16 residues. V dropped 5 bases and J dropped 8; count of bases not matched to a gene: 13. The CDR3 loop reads CASSEIPGLAGHEQFF. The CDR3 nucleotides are TGTGCCAGCAGCGAGATTCCGGGACTAGCTGGGCATGAGCAGTTCTTC.

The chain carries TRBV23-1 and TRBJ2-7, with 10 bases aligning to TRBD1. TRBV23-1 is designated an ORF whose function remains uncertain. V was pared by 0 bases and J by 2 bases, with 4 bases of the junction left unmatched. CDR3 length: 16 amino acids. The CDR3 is CASSQSGQGTAYEQYF. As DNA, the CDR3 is TGCGCCAGCAGTCAATCGGGACAGGGGACAGCCTACGAGCAGTACTTC.

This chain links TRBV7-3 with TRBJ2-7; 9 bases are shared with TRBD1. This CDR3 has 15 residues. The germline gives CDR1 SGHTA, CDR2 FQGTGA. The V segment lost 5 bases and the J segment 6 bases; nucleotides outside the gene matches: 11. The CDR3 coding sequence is TGTGCCAGCAGCCCGTCCGGGACAGGGTCGTTCGAGCAGTACTTC. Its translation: CASSPSGTGSFEQYF.

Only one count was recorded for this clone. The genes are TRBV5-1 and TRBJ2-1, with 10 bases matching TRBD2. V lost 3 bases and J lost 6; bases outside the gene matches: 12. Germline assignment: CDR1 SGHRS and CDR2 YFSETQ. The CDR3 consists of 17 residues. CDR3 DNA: TGCGCCAGCAGCTCCTCTGTACTAGCGGGATTAGGCAATGAGCAGTTCTTC. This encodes CASSSSVLAGLGNEQFF.

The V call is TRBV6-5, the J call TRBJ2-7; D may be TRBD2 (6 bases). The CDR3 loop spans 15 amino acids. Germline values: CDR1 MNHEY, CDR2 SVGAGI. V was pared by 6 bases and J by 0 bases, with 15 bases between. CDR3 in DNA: TGTGCCAGCAGCCGACTGGAGGGCTCCTCCTACGAGCAGTACTTC. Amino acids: CASSRLEGSSYEQYF.

This CDR3 is CASSLGTGGLNQPQHF. The CDR3 coding sequence is TGTGCCAGCAGTTTAGGGACAGGGGGCCTCAATCAGCCCCAGCATTTT. The chain is built from TRBV27 and TRBJ1-5, with 12 bases identical to TRBD1. The CDR3 consists of 16 residues. Per the germline V gene, CDR1 is MNHEY and CDR2 is SMNVEV (reference sequence). The trim removed 2 bases at V and 3 bases at J, leaving 2 bases unmatched.

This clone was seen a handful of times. CDR3 DNA sequence: TGTGCCAGCAGCTTGATTTCGGGAGATGAAAAACTGTTTTTT. Encoded protein: CASSLISGDEKLFF. The chain couples TRBV5-6 to TRBJ1-4, with no clear D. The germline V gene encodes CDR1 SGHDT and CDR2 YYEEEE. Trimming cost V 1 base and J 6 bases, with 10 bases left between them. The CDR3 consists of 14 residues.

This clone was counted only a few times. CDR3 sequence: CASSARQGSGQPQHF. The CDR3 region has the DNA TGTGCCAGCAGCGCCCGACAGGGGTCAGGCCAGCCCCAGCATTTT. The rearrangement links TRBV2 to TRBJ1-5; TRBD1 matches 8 bases. V shed 6 bases and J 7 bases; nucleotides not matched to a gene: 11. Per the germline V gene, CDR1 is SNHLY and CDR2 is FYNNEI. This CDR3 spans 15 amino acids.

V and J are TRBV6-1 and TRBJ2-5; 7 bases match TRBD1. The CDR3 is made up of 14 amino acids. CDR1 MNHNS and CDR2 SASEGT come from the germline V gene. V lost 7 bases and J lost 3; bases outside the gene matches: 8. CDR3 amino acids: CASMPGGLEETQYF. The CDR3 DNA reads TGTGCCAGCATGCCAGGGGGTCTCGAAGAGACCCAGTACTTC.

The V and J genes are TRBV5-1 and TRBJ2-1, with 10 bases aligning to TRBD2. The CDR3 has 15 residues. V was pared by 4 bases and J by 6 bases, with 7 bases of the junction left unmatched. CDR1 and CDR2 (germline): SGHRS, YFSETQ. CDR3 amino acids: CASSPSGSLGNEQFF. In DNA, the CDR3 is TGCGCCAGCAGCCCTAGCGGGAGTTTAGGCAATGAGCAGTTCTTC.

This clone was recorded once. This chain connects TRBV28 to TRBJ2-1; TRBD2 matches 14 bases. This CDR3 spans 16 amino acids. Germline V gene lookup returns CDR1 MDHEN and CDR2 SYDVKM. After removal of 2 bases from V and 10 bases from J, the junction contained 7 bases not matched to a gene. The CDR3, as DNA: TGTGCCAGCAGTTTAACCGGGACTAGCGGGAGTGTCGAGCAGTTCTTC. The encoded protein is CASSLTGTSGSVEQFF.